The 10 T cell receptor beta chains listed next were all sequenced from one sample in a study of T cell repertoires in cytomegalovirus infection. These receptors' targets are unknown. In TCRdb, the reads were re-called with MiXCR into one record per CDR3 protein. In the table there are around 500,000 distinct CDR3 sequences, approximately 40% of which are singletons. Source: cultured PBMCs, taken from culture after CMV antigen stimulation. All receptors derive from a human donor in good health (CMV status not recorded). Some clones in this sample may be carry-over from other donors' samples.

This clonotype was counted between two and nine times. The V call is TRBV7-2, the J call TRBJ1-5; TRBD1 might be the D (5 bases). The germline V gene encodes CDR1 SGHTA and CDR2 FQGNSA. The CDR3 runs 14 residues. Trimming took off 3 bases at V and 6 bases at J, with 12 bases between the two ends. In nucleotides, the CDR3 is TGTGCCAGCAGCTTGGGACTTCTTGGTCAGCCCCAGCATTTT. Its protein product is CASSLGLLGQPQHF.

The chain joins TRBV7-2 to TRBJ2-7; D not certain. CDR1 and CDR2 from the germline V gene are SGHTA and FQGNSA. The CDR3 sequence is 13 residues long. V dropped 0 bases and J dropped 5 bases, with 8 bases sitting between them. The CDR3, as DNA: TGTGCCAGCAGCTTAGCGGCCGTTAACGAGCAGTACTTC. Its protein is CASSLAAVNEQYF.

For this clonotype: A junction end diverges from the germline sequence, so it may reflect a read error. The chain has TRBV5-3 and TRBJ1-1; possible D gene TRBD1, 5 bases. TRBV5-3 is marked as an open reading frame, function uncertain. This CDR3 has 14 amino acids. The CDR3 nucleotides are TGTGCCAGCAGCTTGAAATCCAGGGTCACTGAAGCTTTCTTT. Translation: CASSLKSRVTEAFF.

The rearrangement joins TRBV4-1 to TRBJ2-3; D is uncertain. V gave up 4 bases and J gave up 11 bases, with 16 bases separating them. This CDR3 spans 13 amino acids. Germline V gives CDR1 MGHRA, CDR2 YSYEKL. The CDR3 sequence is CASSLGPSVEQYF. The CDR3 DNA follows: TGCGCCAGCAGCCTCGGACCCTCCGTCGAGCAGTATTTT.

The sample holds a few counts of this clonotype. The V and J genes are TRBV7-2 and TRBJ2-7; TRBD2 matches at 8 bases. CDR1 SGHTA and CDR2 FQGNSA come from the germline V gene. J gave up 3 bases and V 3 bases, and 7 bases lay outside the gene matches. The CDR3 runs 15 residues. The DNA for the CDR3 is TGTGCCAGCAGCTTCCGGACTAGCTTAGGCTACGAGCAGTACTTC. Translation gives CASSFRTSLGYEQYF.

The CDR3 DNA reads as TGTGCCAGCAGCTTAGTTCGAGTTGGGAGCACAGATACGCAGTATTTT. Translated, it gives CASSLVRVGSTDTQYF. This rearrangement joins TRBV7-6 to TRBJ2-3; D unresolved. The CDR3 spans 16 residues. V shed 1 base and J shed 0 bases, with 11 bases lying between them. From germline, CDR1 is SGHVS and CDR2 FNYEAQ.

This clonotype has a handful of counts. CDR3 nucleotides: TGTGCCAGCAGCCTCGCAGGCGGGAATAGGGGAGAGACCCAGTACTTC. Its translation is CASSLAGGNRGETQYF. J is TRBJ2-5 and V is TRBV7-8; possible D gene TRBD2, 6 bases. The CDR3 has 16 residues. From germline, CDR1 is SGHVS and CDR2 FQNEAQ. Trimming left V 5 bases short and J 4 bases short, with 20 bases between.

Points on this clonotype: The junction departs from the called germline gene at one end, perhaps through a read error. The V gene is TRBV20-1, the J gene TRBJ1-1; 10 nucleotides line up with TRBD1. CDR1 is DFQATT and CDR2 is SNEGSKA in the germline V gene (reference sequence). The CDR3 is 14 residues long. This chain's CDR3 is CSATRQGANSEAFF. The CDR3 DNA is TGCAGTGCTACCCGACAGGGGGCGAACTCTGAAGCTTTCTTT.

In this sample, this clonotype turned up a few times. The chain couples TRBV12-3 or TRBV12-4 to TRBJ2-5; 7 nucleotides match TRBD1. The CDR3 is 15 residues long. Trimming removed 6 bases from V and 2 bases from J; junction bases left unmatched: 9. The CDR3 loop reads CASRRSGQPQETQYF. DNA of the CDR3: TGTGCCAGCAGACGCTCGGGACAGCCACAAGAGACCCAGTACTTC.

V and J are TRBV6-5 and TRBJ2-3; D uncertain. With 2 bases removed from V and 5 bases from J, the gap between germline ends came to 11 bases. This CDR3 region has 14 residues. The germline V gene encodes CDR1 MNHEY and CDR2 SVGAGI. The CDR3 DNA reads TGTGCCAGCAGTTACGATGGCGTCGGAGATACGCAGTATTTT. Translation: CASSYDGVGDTQYF.